This T cell receptor beta chain was found in a study of shared clonotypes between healthy human individuals. For the study at large: Serving as donors were two women and a few men, whose ages spanned 18 to 49.

Turning to this clone: Antigen specificity is unknown.

Naive CD8 cells lacked CD45RO, underwent positive selection for CCR7 and left out terminally differentiated effector memory CD45RA+ cells. Recent vaccinations or acute infections were absent in the healthy HIV-negative adult donors. Measured with immunoSEQ multiplex PCR; TCRdb has only the in-frame clones, and not every one. This table has hundreds of thousands of clones, 96% appearing once. The CDR3 has 15 amino acids. Per germline, CDR1 MDHEN and CDR2 SYDVKM. Trimming removed 3 bases from V and 5 bases from J, with 16 bases in between. Findings and limits, study-wide: Researchers sampled only blood; tissue repertoires likely differ. Non-shared clonotypes displayed generation probabilities falling below those of clonotypes present in all four donors.

Material for sequencing was naive CD8+ T cells sorted from blood. The origin of this receptor is a woman aged 30 to 39 in good health. The chain is built from TRBV28 and TRBJ1-1; possibly TRBD1 for D (6 bases). The CDR3 bases are TGTGCCAGCAGTTTCTACGGAGCACAGGGTACTGAAGCTTTCTTT. It is translated as CASSFYGAQGTEAFF.